This is a list of T cell receptor beta chains from one sample in a study of cytomegalovirus exposure and HLA in healthy donors. The table came from immunoSEQ multiplex PCR; TCRdb's copy has only in-frame clones and leaves some out. The sample carries 150,000 to 200,000 clones, about 75% recorded once. Sequencing was carried out using PBMCs. All receptors come from a female donor in good health and CMV-seronegative. The CDR3 runs from the conserved cysteine through the conserved F or W. Rows may omit the clone size; those that give it use once, few, many or a size class.

TRBV11-3 | . | CASSLGGASTGDYEQYF
TRBV2 | . | CASNQLAGARGETQYF
TRBV4-1 | . | CASSQGEVFGANVLTF
TRBV4-1 | . | CASSYLSIAGTTNEKLFF
TRBV5-4 | . | CASSLDSLSGNTIYF
TRBV30 | few | CAWDEPRTYEQYF
TRBV6-1 | . | CASMSGAGGFYEQYF
TRBV10-1 | few | CASSEWDRGLRTNEKLFF
TRBV5-1 | . | CASSPTGGEGGYTF
TRBV30 | . | CACGQVPNEKLFF
TRBV25-1 | . | CASSATSGYTDTQYF
TRBV5-4 | few | CASSLSPGQIETQYF
TRBV6-5 | . | CASRDRDFVYEQYF
TRBV27 | . | CASRRTGALYGYTF
TRBV5-4 | . | CASSWRTSGETQYF
TRBV6-4 | . | CASSDTEDCEKLFF
TRBV5-5 | . | CASSSSSSYNEQFF
TRBV30 | . | CAWSVPRGIGTEAFF
TRBV6-1 | once | CASSGVSGAYNEQFF